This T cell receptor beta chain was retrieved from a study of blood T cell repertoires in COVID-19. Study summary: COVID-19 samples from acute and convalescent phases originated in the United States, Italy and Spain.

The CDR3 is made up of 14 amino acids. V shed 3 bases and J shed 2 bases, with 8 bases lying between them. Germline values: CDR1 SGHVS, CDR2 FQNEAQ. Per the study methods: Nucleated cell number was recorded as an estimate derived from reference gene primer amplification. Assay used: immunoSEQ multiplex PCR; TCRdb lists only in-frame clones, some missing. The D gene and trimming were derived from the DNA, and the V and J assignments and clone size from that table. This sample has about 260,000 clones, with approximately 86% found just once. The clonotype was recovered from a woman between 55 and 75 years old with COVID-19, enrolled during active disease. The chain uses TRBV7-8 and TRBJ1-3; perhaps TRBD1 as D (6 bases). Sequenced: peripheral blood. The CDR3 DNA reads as TGTGCCAGCAGCTTGGGGGGGCCTGGAAACACCATATATTTT. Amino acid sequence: CASSLGGPGNTIYF.